This TCR beta chain was sequenced in a study of cytomegalovirus exposure and HLA in healthy donors. Study-level background: Earlier findings included nearly 120 million unique TCR beta sequences obtained from some 180 million T cells. Study conclusions and caveats: Productive status was seen about 90% or about 30% of the time for most TCR beta V segments in an earlier analysis. With DRB1 most and HLA-C fewest, TCR association rates differed between HLA loci in a later analysis.

The PCR contained 60 Vbeta and 13 Jbeta primers. This table comes from immunoSEQ multiplex PCR, and its TCRdb copy is limited to in-frame clones, with some not included. The table lists 70,000 or so clones. This CDR3 region has 14 residues. CDR1 is SGDLS and CDR2 is YYNGEE in the germline V gene. Sampled while nominally healthy, donors likely had unrecorded immune exposures. On this clone itself: As yet, its antigen is unknown. The junction and the germline gene differ at one end; a read error may be behind it.

The clonotype was recovered from a female donor in good health and CMV-seropositive. V and J are TRBV9 and TRBJ2-3; maybe TRBD2 (6 bases). The source material was PBMCs. CDR3 sequence reads: CASSPPAGTDKQYF. In nucleotides, the CDR3 is TGTGCCAGCAGCCCCCCTGCGGGAACAGATAAGCAGTATTTT.